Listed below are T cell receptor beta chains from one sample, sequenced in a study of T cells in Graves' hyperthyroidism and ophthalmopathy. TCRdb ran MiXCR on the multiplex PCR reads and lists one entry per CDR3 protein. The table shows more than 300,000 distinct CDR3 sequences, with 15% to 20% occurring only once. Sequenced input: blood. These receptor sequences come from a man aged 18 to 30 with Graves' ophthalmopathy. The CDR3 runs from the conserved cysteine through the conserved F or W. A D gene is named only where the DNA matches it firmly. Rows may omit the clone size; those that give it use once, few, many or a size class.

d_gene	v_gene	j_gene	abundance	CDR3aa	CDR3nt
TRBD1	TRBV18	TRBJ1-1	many	CASSPDPPGGEAFF	TGTGCCAGCTCACCAGACCCACCAGGGGGTGAAGCTTTCTTT
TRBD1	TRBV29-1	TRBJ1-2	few	CSEGAHGYTF	TGCAGCGAGGGGGCCCATGGCTACACCTTC
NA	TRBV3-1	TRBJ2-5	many	CASSALETQYF	TGTGCCAGCAGCGCCCTAGAGACCCAGTACTTC
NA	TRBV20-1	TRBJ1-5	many	CSASKLSNQPQHF	TGCAGTGCTAGCAAACTTAGCAATCAGCCCCAGCATTTT
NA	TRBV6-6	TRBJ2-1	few	CASSYAGQGPYNEQFF	TGTGCCAGCAGTTACGCCGGGCAGGGCCCCTACAATGAGCAGTTCTTC
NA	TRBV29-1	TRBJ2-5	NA	CSADFGEFETQYF	TGCAGCGCAGATTTTGGAGAATTCGAGACCCAGTACTTC
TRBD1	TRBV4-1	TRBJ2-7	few	CASSHPGTGLISYEQYF	TGCGCCAGCAGCCACCCCGGGACAGGGCTAATCTCCTACGAGCAGTACTTC
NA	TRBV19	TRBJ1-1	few	CASSTDRDTEAFF	TGTGCCAGTAGTACCGACAGAGACACTGAAGCTTTCTTT
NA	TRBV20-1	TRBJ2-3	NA	CSPTTDTQYF	TGCAGTCCAACAACAGATACGCAGTATTTT
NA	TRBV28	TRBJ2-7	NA	CASTVRGRRGEQYF	TGTGCCAGCACCGTAAGAGGGCGCCGCGGCGAGCAGTACTTC
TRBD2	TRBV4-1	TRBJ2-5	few	CASSHSPLAEQETQYF	TGCGCCAGCAGCCACTCACCCCTAGCGGAGCAAGAGACCCAGTACTTC
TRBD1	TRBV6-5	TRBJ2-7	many	CASSYSWQGEGEQYF	TGTGCCAGCAGTTACTCTTGGCAGGGGGAAGGGGAGCAGTACTTC
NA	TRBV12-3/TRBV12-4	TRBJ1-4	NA	CASRFRQSTNEKLFF	TGTGCCAGCAGATTTCGACAGTCAACTAATGAAAAACTGTTTTTT
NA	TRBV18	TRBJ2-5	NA	CASSRLRIARETQYF	TGTGCCAGCTCACGTCTCAGGATCGCCCGGGAGACCCAGTACTTC
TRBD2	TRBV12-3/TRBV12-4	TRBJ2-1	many	CASSPGTSGGPINEQFF	TGTGCCAGCAGTCCCGGGACTAGCGGGGGGCCGATCAATGAGCAGTTCTTC
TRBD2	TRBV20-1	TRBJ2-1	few	CSARAPEGRGGSTYNEQFF	TGCAGTGCTAGAGCCCCCGAGGGGCGGGGGGGGAGTACCTACAATGAGCAGTTCTTC
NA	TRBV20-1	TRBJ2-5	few	CSALRGDETQYF	TGCAGTGCACTTAGGGGGGACGAGACCCAGTACTTC
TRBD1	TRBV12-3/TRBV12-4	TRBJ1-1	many	CASSNRAGGAEAFF	TGTGCCAGCAGTAACCGGGCAGGGGGGGCTGAAGCTTTCTTT
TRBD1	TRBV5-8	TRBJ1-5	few	CASSGGQLSGNQPQHF	TGTGCCAGCAGCGGGGGACAGCTTTCGGGCAATCAGCCCCAGCATTTT
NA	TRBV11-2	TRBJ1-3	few	CASSPGRGTGNTIYF	TGTGCCAGCAGCCCGGGGAGGGGTACTGGAAACACCATATATTTT
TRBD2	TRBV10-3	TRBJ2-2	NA	CAIHSGLAGGVEGGELFF	TGTGCCATCCACTCAGGGCTAGCGGGGGGAGTCGAAGGCGGGGAGCTGTTTTTT
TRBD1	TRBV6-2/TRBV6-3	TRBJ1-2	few	CASSRTGLGYTF	TGTGCCAGCAGTCGGACAGGACTCGGCTACACCTTC
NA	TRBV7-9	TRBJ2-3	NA	CASSIKDTDTQYF	TGTGCCAGCAGCATAAAGGACACAGATACGCAGTATTTT
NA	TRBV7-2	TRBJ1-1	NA	CASSLDEVKAFF	TGTGCCAGCAGCTTAGACGAGGTAAAAGCTTTCTTT
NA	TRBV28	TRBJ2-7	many	CASSLVYSYEQYF	TGTGCCAGCAGTTTAGTATACTCCTACGAGCAGTACTTC
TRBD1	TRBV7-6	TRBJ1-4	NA	CASRGTGTGGSEKLFF	TGTGCCAGCAGGGGGACCGGGACAGGGGGTAGTGAAAAACTGTTTTTT
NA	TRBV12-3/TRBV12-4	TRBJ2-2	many	CASSSSQLGAGGELFF	TGTGCCAGCAGTTCTAGCCAACTGGGGGCGGGCGGGGAGCTGTTTTTT
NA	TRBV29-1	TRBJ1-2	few	CSVEDWRGDGYTF	TGCAGCGTTGAAGATTGGAGGGGCGATGGCTACACCTTC
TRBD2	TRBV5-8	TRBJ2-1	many	CASSYWGGNEQFF	TGTGCCAGCAGCTATTGGGGGGGGAATGAGCAGTTCTTC
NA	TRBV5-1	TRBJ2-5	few	CASSFWQQETQYF	TGCGCCAGCAGCTTTTGGCAGCAAGAGACCCAGTACTTC
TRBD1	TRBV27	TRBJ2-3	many	CASTNTKPGGVSDTQYF	TGTGCCAGCACTAACACGAAGCCAGGGGGTGTATCAGATACGCAGTATTTT
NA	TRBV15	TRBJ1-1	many	CATSRDNLEVLENTEAFF	TGTGCCACCAGCAGGGACAATCTGGAGGTTTTGGAGAACACTGAAGCTTTCTTT
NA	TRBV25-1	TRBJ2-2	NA	CASSEIDPGELFF	TGTGCCAGCAGTGAAATTGATCCCGGGGAGCTGTTTTTT
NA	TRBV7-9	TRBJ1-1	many	CASVGFQVNTEAFF	TGTGCCAGCGTAGGGTTCCAGGTGAACACTGAAGCTTTCTTT
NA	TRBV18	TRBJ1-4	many	CASSPSQGNEKLFF	TGTGCCAGCTCACCAAGCCAGGGCAATGAAAAACTGTTTTTT
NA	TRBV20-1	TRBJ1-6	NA	CSASTGGSNSPLHF	TGCAGTGCCTCTACAGGTGGGAGTAATTCACCCCTCCACTTT
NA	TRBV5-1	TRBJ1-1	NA	CASSPGVVGTEASF	TGCGCCAGCAGCCCAGGGGTTGTTGGCACTGAAGCTTCCTTT